These 21 T cell receptor beta chains were sequenced from one sample in a study of CD8+CD57+ T cells in acquired aplastic anemia. CDR3 and TCR beta VDJ profiling relied on genomic DNA as the template. One entry per CDR3 protein, called by TCRdb with MiXCR from the reads. This table holds some 160,000 distinct CDR3 sequences, less than 60% found once. Whoever was chosen for sequencing had shown CD8+CD57+ cell expansion by flow cytometry. Source material: sorted CD4+, CD8+, or CD8+CD57+ T cells (not recorded which) from PBMCs. The source of these receptors is a human donor with aplastic anemia.

The chain links TRBV9 to TRBJ2-2, with D maybe TRBD2 (7 bases). CDR1 and CDR2 from the germline V gene are SGDLS and YYNGEE. Trimming stripped 7 bases from V and 5 bases from J, with 18 bases between. The length of the CDR3 is 15 residues. CDR3: CASGSWGGETGELFF. CDR3 nucleotides: TGTGCCAGCGGCTCCTGGGGGGGCGAAACCGGGGAGCTGTTTTTT. The variable domain in full, completed from reference TRBV9 and TRBJ2-2, reads DSGVTQTPKHLITATGQRVTLRCSPRSGDLSVYWYQQSLDQGLQFLIQYYNGEERAKGNILERFSAQQFPDLHSELNLSSLELGDSALYFCASGSWGGETGELFFGEGSRLTVL.

The V and J genes are TRBV10-3 and TRBJ2-5, with 10 bases fitting TRBD2. The CDR3 is 16 amino acids. V gave up 6 bases and J gave up 2 bases; unmatched junction bases: 9. From germline, CDR1 is ENHRY and CDR2 SYGVKD. In DNA, the CDR3 is TGTGCCATCAGGGGGGATCATAGCGGGGGGCAAGAGACCCAGTACTTC. It translates to CAIRGDHSGGQETQYF.

This clonotype was seen repeatedly, ten times or more. This chain links TRBV7-2 with TRBJ2-7, with TRBD2 as a possible D gene (5 bases). This CDR3 has 14 amino acids. Germline V gene data show CDR1 as SGHTA and CDR2 as FQGNSA. V gave up 0 bases and J gave up 6 bases, with 12 bases separating them. CDR3 in DNA: TGTGCCAGCAGCTTAGCGTCTAGCCGCCCCGAGCAGTACGTC. This translates into CASSLASSRPEQYV.

This chain joins TRBV25-1 and TRBJ2-7; possible D gene TRBD1, 5 bases. Trimming stripped 4 bases from V and 5 bases from J, with 12 bases between. This CDR3 region has 13 residues. Germline CDR1 is MGHDK and CDR2 is SYGVNS. The CDR3 spells CASSVRSRDEQYF. The DNA of the CDR3 is TGTGCCAGCAGTGTGCGGTCCAGGGACGAGCAGTACTTC.

In its sample, this clonotype was seen many times. The chain couples TRBV9 to TRBJ2-1; D may be TRBD2 (6 bases). Trimming removed 4 bases at V and 0 bases at J, with 17 bases between. This CDR3 has 17 amino acids. In germline, CDR1 is SGDLS, CDR2 YYNGEE. In nucleotides, the CDR3 is TGTGCCAGCAGCCCCGGGGTAGCGGACCACTCCTACAATGAGCAGTTCTTC. It specifies CASSPGVADHSYNEQFF.

This chain connects TRBV20-1 to TRBJ1-1, with TRBD1 matching 8 bases. The J segment lost 4 bases and the V segment lost 6 bases, leaving 10 bases of the junction unmatched. Germline V gene data show CDR1 as DFQATT and CDR2 as SNEGSKA (reference sequence). The CDR3 is 14 residues long. CDR3 protein: CSAVRRGLGTEAFF. Here the CDR3 DNA reads TGCAGTGCAGTCCGCAGGGGGCTGGGCACTGAAGCTTTCTTT.

The gene calls are TRBV11-1 and TRBJ2-3, with TRBD2 matching 9 bases. CDR3 length equals 18 residues. The V gene end was trimmed by 0 bases and the J gene end by 0 bases; junction bases not matched to a gene: 7. CDR1 and CDR2 (germline): SGHAT, FQDESV (reference sequence). The CDR3, as DNA: TGTGCCAGCAGCTTAGCCGCTAGCGGGGCCCTTAGCACAGATACGCAGTATTTT. This gives the protein CASSLAASGALSTDTQYF.

The V gene is TRBV7-2, the J gene TRBJ1-1; 9 nucleotides align to TRBD1. This CDR3 has 14 residues. V shed 6 bases and J 1 base; nucleotides not matched to a gene: 3. In germline, CDR1 is SGHTA, CDR2 FQGNSA. The CDR3: CASSTTGGNTEAFF. CDR3 nucleotides: TGTGCCAGCAGTACGACAGGGGGGAACACTGAAGCTTTCTTT. Together with reference TRBV7-2 and TRBJ1-1, the CDR3 gives the full variable domain: GAGVSQSPSNKVTEKGKDVELRCDPISGHTALYWYRQSLGQGLEFLIYFQGNSAPDKSGLPSDRFSAERTGGSVSTLTIQRTQQEDSAVYLCASSTTGGNTEAFFGQGTRLTVV.

This clonotype was counted ten times or more. The CDR3: CASSKGPDRPSEAFF. The CDR3 nucleotides read TGTGCCAGTAGTAAGGGCCCGGACAGGCCTAGTGAAGCTTTCTTT. This chain connects TRBV19 to TRBJ1-1, with 7 nucleotides matching TRBD1. Losses at the gene ends were 4 bases for V and 7 bases for J; bases not matched to a gene: 12. The germline CDR1 and CDR2 sequences are LNHDA and SQIVND (reference sequence). The CDR3 contains 15 residues.

CDR3 DNA sequence: TGTGCCAGTCCCAAACAGGGGCTAGCTAACTATGGCTACACCTTC. This gives the protein CASPKQGLANYGYTF. The chain joins TRBV2 to TRBJ1-2; 7 positions match TRBD1. Germline V gene sequence: CDR1 SNHLY, CDR2 FYNNEI. The CDR3 loop spans 15 amino acids. V lost 9 bases to trimming and J lost 0 bases; unmatched junction nucleotides: 10.

The rearrangement joins TRBV4-2 to TRBJ2-3, with 7 bases lining up with TRBD2. This CDR3 spans 16 amino acids. The germline gives CDR1 LGHNA, CDR2 YNFKEQ. Trimming cost V 0 bases and J 4 bases; bases outside gene matches: 7. CDR3: CASSQDASGGPDTQYF. CDR3 in DNA: TGTGCCAGCAGCCAAGATGCTAGCGGAGGTCCAGATACGCAGTATTTT.

The chain uses TRBV24-1 and TRBJ2-1, with TRBD2 matching 13 bases. From germline, CDR1 is KGHDR and CDR2 SFDVKD. This CDR3 is built from 15 residues. Trimming at V came to 9 bases and at J to 4 bases, leaving 5 bases not matched to a gene. This CDR3 is CATHGTSGIYNEQFF. The CDR3, as DNA: TGTGCCACCCACGGGACTAGCGGGATTTACAATGAGCAGTTCTTC.

The table lists this clonotype with many counts. CDR3 in amino acids: CSANYQGAGANVLTF. Written as DNA, the CDR3 is TGCAGTGCAAACTATCAGGGGGCTGGGGCCAACGTCCTGACTTTC. This chain joins TRBV20-1 and TRBJ2-6; TRBD1 matches 7 bases. The CDR3 loop spans 15 amino acids. Germline lookup yields CDR1 DFQATT and CDR2 SNEGSKA (reference sequence). V shed 6 bases and J 2 bases; nucleotides not matched to a gene: 7.

At least ten counts were recorded for this clonotype. The chain employs TRBV6-1 and TRBJ1-4; TRBD1 matches at 10 bases. The CDR3 runs to 16 residues. Germline V gene data show CDR1 as MNHNS and CDR2 as SASEGT. V gave up 6 bases and J gave up 6 bases; unmatched junction bases: 10. The CDR3 DNA reads TGTGCCAGCAGGGACCGGACAGGGGGGAGTTATGAAAAACTGTTTTTT. It codes for CASRDRTGGSYEKLFF.

This clonotype appeared once. Being one base from a much bigger clone, this may be a read error. The rearrangement links TRBV5-4 to TRBJ1-1; D gene uncertain. Germline lookup yields CDR1 SGHNT and CDR2 YYREEE (reference sequence). This CDR3 spans 14 amino acids. The CDR3 loop is CANSPNPLGTEAFF. CDR3 nucleotides: TGTGCCAACAGCCCCAACCCTTTGGGCACTGAAGCTTTCTTT.

The rearrangement links TRBV2 to TRBJ2-1, with D possibly TRBD2 on 5 matching bases. From germline, CDR1 is SNHLY and CDR2 FYNNEI. Trimming took off 7 bases at V and 5 bases at J, with 15 bases between the two ends. There are 14 residues in the CDR3. In DNA, the CDR3 is TGTGCCAGCATCGGGCAGACTAAGAACAATGAGCAGTTCTTC. It specifies CASIGQTKNNEQFF.

This clonotype was seen many times. Here the CDR3 reads CASSLRRGFGNEQFF. The CDR3, as DNA: TGTGCCAGCAGCTTGAGACGGGGGTTTGGCAATGAGCAGTTCTTC. The chain links TRBV11-3 to TRBJ2-1, with D possibly TRBD2 on 6 matching bases. Looked up from germline, CDR1 is SGHNT and CDR2 is YENEEA. Trimming removed 3 bases at V and 6 bases at J, with 15 bases between. The CDR3 is 15 residues long.

As for this clonotype: It is likely a read error, because the conserved phenylalanine at the end of the CDR3 is missing. The chain recombines TRBV16 with TRBJ1-5; D is ambiguous. The V and J ends lost 4 bases and 6 bases respectively, with 16 bases between them. CDR1 is KGHSY and CDR2 is FQNENV in the germline V gene. The CDR3 length is 15 residues. The CDR3 region has the DNA TGTGCCAGCAGCCCCCCCGGTGGGGTAGGTCAGCCCCAGCATTAT. Its protein product is CASSPPGGVGQPQHY.

Concerning this clonotype itself: This may arise from a read error, as a much more abundant clone is one base away. Because the CDR3 is missing its conserved closing phenylalanine or tryptophan, this is likely a read error. The chain recombines TRBV11-2 with TRBJ1-6; 10 nucleotides match TRBD1. This CDR3 has 18 residues. The V and J ends lost 3 bases and 5 bases, in that order; junction bases with no gene match: 10. Germline CDR1 reads SGHAT; CDR2 reads FQNNGV. This CDR3 reads CASSLRGGTGANNSPLHL. The DNA of the CDR3 is TGTGCCAGCAGCTTGCGGGGGGGGACAGGGGCGAATAATTCACCCCTCCACCTT.

The chain carries TRBV19 and TRBJ1-6, with D unclear. V was trimmed by 4 bases and J by 7 bases, leaving 17 bases between them. The CDR3 has 16 residues. Germline V gene lookup returns CDR1 LNHDA and CDR2 SQIVND (reference sequence). The CDR3 coding sequence is TGTGCCAGTAGTAAATTTAGGGATACCTCGAATTCACCCCTCCACTTT. As protein: CASSKFRDTSNSPLHF.

This clonotype was seen ten or more times. The chain couples TRBV11-2 to TRBJ1-1, with D tentatively TRBD1 (6 bases). This CDR3 comprises 13 residues. Germline V gives CDR1 SGHAT, CDR2 FQNNGV. The V gene lost 5 bases and the J gene lost 11 bases, with 18 bases spanning the gap. CDR3 bases: TGTGCCAGCAGCCGAGAACCAGACAGGAAGGCTTTCTTT. Amino acids: CASSREPDRKAFF.